Below are 5 T cell receptor beta chains sequenced from a single sample in a study of Graves' ophthalmopathy and Graves' hyperthyroidism. For repertoire sequencing, the TCR beta CDR3 regions were amplified from RNA transcripts. HTBI primers primed a first-round RT-PCR, and a second-round multiplex PCR followed. TCRdb passed the multiplex PCR reads through MiXCR, listing each CDR3 protein once. Here the sample spans over a million distinct CDR3 sequences, about 38% being singletons. The material sequenced was peripheral blood or thyroid tissue (not recorded which). All receptors derive from an adult man with Graves' hyperthyroidism.

Details on this clonotype: A far larger clone is a single base away, which makes a read error likely. The J gene is TRBJ2-7, the V gene TRBV12-3 or TRBV12-4, with TRBD1 identical over 7 bases. Trimming removed 6 bases from V and 2 bases from J; junction bases left unmatched: 4. CDR3 size: 13 residues. CDR3 protein: CASSWDRAYEQYF. The CDR3 region has the DNA TGTGCCAGCAGCTGGGACAGAGCCTACGAGCAGTACTTC.

This clonotype was seen a single time. This chain links TRBV10-3 with TRBJ2-3; D is unclear. The CDR3 extends over 15 amino acids. CDR1 ENHRY and CDR2 SYGVKD come from the germline V gene. V was shortened by 2 bases and J by 3 bases, with 12 bases between the two germline ends. The CDR3 nucleotides read TGTGCCATCAGTGAGCTGGATGAACCTACAGATACGCAGTATTTT. Protein product: CAISELDEPTDTQYF.

This clonotype was observed at least ten times. The chain employs TRBV20-1 and TRBJ2-7; unclear D gene. The CDR3 is made up of 15 amino acids. Germline V gene sequence: CDR1 DFQATT, CDR2 SNEGSKA (reference sequence). Trimming left V 0 bases short and J 0 bases short, with 12 bases between. CDR3 amino acids: CSARDLRTTSYEQYF. The CDR3 coding sequence is TGCAGTGCTAGAGATCTGAGGACCACCTCCTACGAGCAGTACTTC.

This sequence joins TRBV29-1 and TRBJ2-7, with TRBD1 identical over 10 bases. Germline CDR1 reads SQVTM; CDR2 reads ANQGSEA. The CDR3 loop spans 14 amino acids. The V segment lost 5 bases and the J segment 3 bases; nucleotides outside the gene matches: 7. CDR3 residues: CSVRFRDRGYEQYF. CDR3 coding DNA: TGCAGCGTTCGTTTCCGGGACAGGGGCTACGAGCAGTACTTC.

The rearrangement uses TRBV7-9 and TRBJ1-2; 8 bases agree with TRBD1. This CDR3 is built from 15 residues. J lost 9 bases, V lost 3 bases, and 12 bases had no gene match. Per germline, CDR1 SEHNR and CDR2 FQNEAQ (reference sequence). CDR3 sequence reads: CASSFWSTGEVSYTF. In DNA form, the CDR3 reads TGTGCCAGCAGCTTCTGGTCGACAGGGGAAGTTAGCTACACCTTC.